This TCR beta chain was observed in a study of CD8+ T cells in alopecia areata. This clone occurred a few times. Sequencing templates came from extracted RNA that was reverse transcribed into cDNA. Sequenced by immunoSEQ multiplex PCR; TCRdb stores in-frame clones only, minus some. The table shows tens of thousands of clones, with around 30% occurring only once. Per germline, CDR1 GTSNPN and CDR2 SVGIG (reference sequence). The CDR3 consists of 15 residues. Trimming removed 4 bases from V and 9 bases from J, with 21 bases in between. Treatment defined: oral pan-JAK inhibitor, 5-10 mg twice daily. The specimen comprised CD8+ T cells sorted from blood, sampled at week 4, from a patient treated with tofacitinib. This clonotype was sampled from a human donor with alopecia areata. This sequence joins TRBV30 and TRBJ2-2; D is perhaps TRBD2 (6 bases). For the CDR3, the DNA is TGTGCCTGGAACCGACCCCGGGAGTTGGTTAGGGAGCTGTTTTTT. Translation: CAWNRPRELVRELFF. The whole variable domain, filled in from reference TRBV30 and TRBJ2-2, reads SQTIHQWPATLVQPVGSPLSLECTVEGTSNPNLYWYRQAAGRGLQLLFYSVGIGQISSEVPQNLSASRPQDRQFILSSKKLLLSDSGFYLCAWNRPRELVRELFFGEGSRLTVL.